These 26 T cell receptor beta chains share one sample of origin, sequenced in a study of T cell repertoires in cytomegalovirus infection. TCRdb itself ran the reads through MiXCR, one entry per CDR3 protein. Found here are about 740,000 distinct CDR3 sequences, 35% to 40% of them singletons; the top ten hold 2.8%. The sample comprised PBMCs. Receptor source: a human donor in good health (CMV status not recorded). Some clones in this sample may be carry-over from other donors' samples.

The rearrangement links TRBV12-3 or TRBV12-4 to TRBJ2-6; a weak D match, TRBD2 (5 bases). V was clipped by 7 bases and J by 4 bases, with 8 bases between them. The CDR3 loop spans 13 amino acids. For the CDR3, the DNA is TGTGCCAGCAACCTAGCAGGGGCCAACGTCCTGACTTTC. Encoded protein: CASNLAGANVLTF.

The V call is TRBV11-3, the J call TRBJ2-2, with TRBD1 identical over 10 bases. Germline V gene sequence: CDR1 SGHNT, CDR2 YENEEA. J gave up 5 bases and V 4 bases, and 10 bases lay outside the gene matches. This CDR3 is built from 17 residues. The CDR3 DNA reads TGTGCCAGCAGCTCGAGTCCCGGGACAGGGGTTACCGGGGAGCTGTTTTTT. Protein sequence: CASSSSPGTGVTGELFF.

This clonotype was recorded at least ten times. The rearrangement joins TRBV28 to TRBJ2-5, with D tentatively TRBD2 (5 bases). Germline assignment: CDR1 MDHEN and CDR2 SYDVKM. This CDR3 has 12 amino acids. V lost 6 bases and J lost 1, with 6 bases in between. The CDR3 region is CASSRGQETQYF. The CDR3 nucleotides read TGTGCCAGCAGCCGGGGCCAAGAGACCCAGTACTTC.

The rearrangement links TRBV6-5 to TRBJ2-5; a weak D match, TRBD1 (5 bases). This CDR3 is built from 14 residues. Germline-derived CDR1 and CDR2 are MNHEY and SVGAGI. V gave up 0 bases and J gave up 2 bases, with 7 bases separating them. The CDR3 bases are TGTGCCAGCAGTTACTCGTACAGGCAAGAGACCCAGTACTTC. Protein product: CASSYSYRQETQYF.

V usage is TRBV28 and J usage is TRBJ2-5; TRBD1 matches 8 bases. Trimming at V came to 4 bases and at J to 5 bases, leaving 9 bases not matched to a gene. Germline values: CDR1 MDHEN, CDR2 SYDVKM. The CDR3 has 15 amino acids. The CDR3 DNA reads TGTGCCAGCAGTTCCCGTGGACAGGGCGGGGAGACCCAGTACTTC. Translation gives CASSSRGQGGETQYF.

The chain carries TRBV19 and TRBJ2-1; no clear D. Germline V gene sequence: CDR1 LNHDA, CDR2 SQIVND (reference sequence). V lost 8 bases to trimming and J lost 2 bases, with 1 base between them. The CDR3 extends over 10 amino acids. CDR3 DNA: TGTGCCAGTCCCTACAATGAGCAGTTCTTC. This codes for CASPYNEQFF.

This chain joins TRBV4-1 and TRBJ2-1; 7 bases are a match to TRBD1. The CDR3 sequence is 15 residues long. CDR1 and CDR2 from the germline V gene are MGHRA and YSYEKL. Trimming took 5 bases from V and 6 from J; bases not matched to a gene: 10. Here the CDR3 reads CASSGHMTGTNEQFF. The CDR3 bases are TGCGCCAGCAGCGGCCATATGACAGGGACCAATGAGCAGTTCTTC.

As regards this clonotype: One junction end does not reproduce the germline sequence, and a read error may be involved. V gene TRBV7-9 combines with J gene TRBJ2-6, with 12 bases that match TRBD1. The CDR3 is 22 residues long. Germline CDR1 SEHNR, CDR2 FQNEAQ (reference sequence). CDR3 sequence (DNA): TGTGCCAGCAGTCGATTAAGGGACAGGGGGCTCAAGGGTGGTTCTGGGGCCAACGTCCTGAATTTC. Translated, it gives CASSRLRDRGLKGGSGANVLNF.

The chain has TRBV6-1 and TRBJ2-2; possibly TRBD1 or TRBD2 for D (6 bases each). This CDR3 has 15 residues. V was trimmed by 8 bases and J by 7 bases, leaving 20 bases between them. From germline, CDR1 is MNHNS and CDR2 SASEGT. In nucleotides, the CDR3 is TGTGCCAGCGGCGAGGGAAAAAAGGGGGGCGGGGAGCTGTTTTTT. This sequence encodes CASGEGKKGGGELFF.

This chain connects TRBV20-1 to TRBJ2-7; 13 positions match TRBD2. The V segment lost 4 bases and the J segment 8 bases; nucleotides outside the gene matches: 8. This CDR3 is 14 amino acids long. Germline V gene lookup returns CDR1 DFQATT and CDR2 SNEGSKA (reference sequence). The CDR3 nucleotides read TGCAGTGCTATATGGACTAGCGGGGGCGCGAAGCAGTACTTC. Translation gives CSAIWTSGGAKQYF.

The gene calls are TRBV7-2 and TRBJ2-7; D is unclear. Between the trimmed V and J ends, which lost 4 bases and 3 bases, there was a span of 10 bases. The length of the CDR3 is 13 residues. Looked up from germline, CDR1 is SGHTA and CDR2 is FQGNSA. Here the CDR3 DNA reads TGTGCCAGCAGCTCTCTTGTTGGCTACGAGCAGTACTTC. It codes for CASSSLVGYEQYF.

This clonotype was picked up a small number of times. The V call is TRBV6-2 or TRBV6-3, the J call TRBJ2-2; the match to TRBD2 covers 7 bases. This CDR3 spans 15 amino acids. The germline CDR1 and CDR2 sequences are MNHEY and SVGEGT. J gave up 1 base and V 6 bases, and 5 bases lay outside the gene matches. The CDR3 region has the DNA TGTGCCAGCAGGCCTAGCGGAATGAACACCGGGGAGCTGTTTTTT. This codes for CASRPSGMNTGELFF.

The chain has TRBV4-2 and TRBJ2-3; D is undetermined. V lost 0 bases and J 0 bases, leaving 13 bases between the germline ends. CDR1 is LGHNA, CDR2 YNFKEQ, per germline. CDR3 length: 17 residues. The CDR3 is CASSQDPSIVSTDTQYF. The CDR3, as DNA: TGTGCCAGCAGCCAAGATCCCTCAATCGTTAGCACAGATACGCAGTATTTT.

This clonotype has a handful of counts. CDR3 loop: CASSHGRINQPQHF. CDR3 DNA: TGTGCCAGCAGCCACGGACGGATCAATCAGCCCCAGCATTTT. The chain has TRBV7-8 and TRBJ1-5; D ambiguous. CDR3 length: 14 amino acids. Germline CDR1 is SGHVS and CDR2 is FQNEAQ. V dropped 5 bases and J dropped 3 bases, with 11 bases sitting between them.

The CDR3 reads CARSTSLTRETEAFF. The CDR3 DNA reads TGTGCCAGAAGCACCTCCCTCACCAGGGAAACTGAAGCTTTCTTT. The rearrangement links TRBV12-3 or TRBV12-4 to TRBJ1-1; D might be TRBD1 (5 bases). With 9 bases removed from V and 5 bases from J, the gap between germline ends came to 22 bases. CDR3 length equals 15 residues.

This chain connects TRBV19 to TRBJ1-1; no clear D gene. V was pared by 5 bases and J by 4 bases, with 20 bases between. CDR3 length: 16 amino acids. CDR1 is LNHDA and CDR2 is SQIVND in the germline V gene (reference sequence). The DNA for the CDR3 is TGTGCCAGTAGTCCCTACATGGGGTTGTCCGGCACTGAAGCTTTCTTT. Residues: CASSPYMGLSGTEAFF.

In its sample, this clonotype was seen once. The gene calls are TRBV7-8 and TRBJ2-1; 9 bases line up with TRBD1. There are 15 residues in the CDR3. Germline V CDR1 and CDR2: SGHVS, FQNEAQ. V dropped 4 bases and J dropped 6; count of bases not matched to a gene: 7. CDR3 region: CASSSTGGSPNEQFF. CDR3 nucleotides: TGTGCCAGCAGCTCGACAGGGGGGTCCCCCAATGAGCAGTTCTTC.

Notes on this clonotype: Mismatch with germline at one junction end may stem from a read error. The chain combines TRBV28 with TRBJ2-3; 12 bases fit TRBD2. Germline assignment: CDR1 MDHEN and CDR2 SYDVKM. This CDR3 is 14 amino acids long. CDR3 region: CATSRLAGVDSQYF. Here the CDR3 DNA reads TGTGCCACCTCGAGACTAGCGGGAGTAGATTCGCAGTATTTT.

In this sample, this clonotype turned up a few times. V usage is TRBV5-5 and J usage is TRBJ2-1, with 9 bases lining up with TRBD1. The germline CDR1 and CDR2 sequences are SGHKS and YYEKEE (reference sequence). CDR3 length: 17 amino acids. V gave up 0 bases and J gave up 8 bases; unmatched junction bases: 12. This CDR3 is CASSLARGTGLSYEQFF. As DNA, the CDR3 is TGTGCCAGCAGCTTGGCCCGAGGGACAGGGCTTTCATATGAGCAGTTCTTC.

V gene TRBV15 combines with J gene TRBJ2-2; no clear D gene. With 0 bases removed from V and 5 bases from J, the gap between germline ends came to 10 bases. Germline values: CDR1 LNHNV, CDR2 YYDKDF (reference sequence). The CDR3 extends over 15 amino acids. The CDR3 sequence is CATSRDRGETGELFF. The DNA of the CDR3 is TGTGCCACCAGCAGAGATCGAGGAGAAACCGGGGAGCTGTTTTTT.

This clonotype was detected ten times or more. V is TRBV7-6 and J is TRBJ2-5; 10 positions match TRBD2. The CDR3 is made up of 14 amino acids. The germline CDR1 and CDR2 sequences are SGHVS and FNYEAQ. V was clipped by 5 bases and J by 2 bases; unmatched bases: 2. The CDR3 is CASSVGLAQETQYF. The CDR3 coding sequence is TGTGCCAGCAGCGTGGGACTAGCGCAAGAGACCCAGTACTTC.

Remarks on this clonotype: Given the absence of the conserved phenylalanine or tryptophan at the CDR3 end, a read error is likely. This chain connects TRBV28 to TRBJ2-7; either TRBD1 or TRBD2 may fit D (6 bases each). Germline CDR1 and CDR2: MDHEN and SYDVKM. Trimming stripped 6 bases from V and 2 bases from J, with 23 bases between. The CDR3 length is 17 residues. This CDR3 is CASSSRWGRWGAYEQYL. CDR3 bases: TGTGCCAGCAGCTCACGTTGGGGGCGCTGGGGGGCCTACGAGCAGTACTTA.

Concerning this clonotype itself: A junction boundary mismatches the germline segment, possibly from a read error. This chain links TRBV28 with TRBJ1-4; no firm D call. Germline loops: CDR1 MDHEN, CDR2 SYDVKM. The CDR3 runs 14 residues. The CDR3 spells CASSLPGVTETLFF. For the CDR3, the DNA is TGTGCCAGCAGTTTACCAGGAGTTACTGAAACACTGTTTTTT.

CDR3 DNA sequence: TGCGCCAGCAGCCCCGTCAAGGCCAACTATGGCTACACCTTC. It specifies CASSPVKANYGYTF. The chain combines TRBV4-1 with TRBJ1-2; D gene uncertain. Germline V CDR1 and CDR2: MGHRA, YSYEKL. Trimming pared 4 bases from V and 2 bases from J, leaving 11 bases between. The CDR3 sequence is 14 residues long.

This clonotype has just a few counts. Here the CDR3 reads CASSPGQGFGTEAFF. CDR3 nucleotides: TGTGCCAGCAGCCCTGGACAGGGGTTTGGCACTGAAGCTTTCTTT. The rearrangement joins TRBV12-3 or TRBV12-4 to TRBJ1-1, with 9 bases matching TRBD1. Trimming removed 6 bases from V and 4 bases from J; junction bases left unmatched: 9. CDR3 size: 15 residues.

This clonotype occurred a few times. The CDR3 bases are TGCGCCAGCAGCCCGGGACTAAGAGGCCACCAAGAGACCCAGTACTTC. Its protein product is CASSPGLRGHQETQYF. This sequence joins TRBV4-1 and TRBJ2-5; 7 positions agree with TRBD2. Trimming removed 4 bases from V and 0 bases from J; junction bases left unmatched: 8. The CDR3 covers 16 residues. Germline-derived CDR1 and CDR2 are MGHRA and YSYEKL.